This TCR beta chain was documented in a study of blood T cell repertoires in COVID-19. Turning to the study itself: Sources were T cells, B-cell-depleted T cells, or PBMCs; the material itself was cDNA or gDNA.

In germline, CDR1 is SGHNT, CDR2 YYREEE (reference sequence). Trimming took off 4 bases at V and 3 bases at J, with 14 bases between the two ends. The CDR3 totals 14 residues. Study members were between roughly 18 and 100 years old and lived in fewer than 30 US regions. Per the authors' pipeline: Reference gene primer amplification yielded estimated nucleated cell counts. The protocol was immunoSEQ multiplex PCR, while the TCRdb copy is restricted to in-frame clones and leaves out a portion. D and trimming were read from the DNA, whereas the V and J calls and clone size are those reported in that table. The sample gives around 300,000 clones, around 90% of which show up once; 6% to 7% is in the top ten.

This receptor was taken from a woman aged 40 to 50 who had recovered from COVID-19. The chain links TRBV5-4 to TRBJ2-7; possible D gene TRBD1, 6 bases. Sequenced: PBMCs or T cells enriched from blood (not recorded which). The CDR3: CASSRSGTFYEQYF. CDR3 nucleotide sequence: TGTGCCAGCAGCAGATCCGGGACATTCTACGAGCAGTACTTC.